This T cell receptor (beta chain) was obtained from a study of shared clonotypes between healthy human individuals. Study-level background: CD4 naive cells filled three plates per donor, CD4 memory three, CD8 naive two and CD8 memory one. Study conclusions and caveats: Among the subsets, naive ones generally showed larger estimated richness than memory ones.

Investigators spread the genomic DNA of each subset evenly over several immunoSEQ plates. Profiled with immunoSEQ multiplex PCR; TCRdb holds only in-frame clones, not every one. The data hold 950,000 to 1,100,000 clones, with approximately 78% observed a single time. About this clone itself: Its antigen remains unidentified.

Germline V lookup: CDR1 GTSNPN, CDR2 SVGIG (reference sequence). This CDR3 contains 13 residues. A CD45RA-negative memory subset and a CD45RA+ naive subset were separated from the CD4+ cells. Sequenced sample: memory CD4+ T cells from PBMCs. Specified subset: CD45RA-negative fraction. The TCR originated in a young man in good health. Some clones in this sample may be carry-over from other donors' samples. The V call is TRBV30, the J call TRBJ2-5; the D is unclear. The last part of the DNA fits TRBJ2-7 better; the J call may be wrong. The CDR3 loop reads CASTPTYFGEQYF. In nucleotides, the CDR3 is TGTGCCTCGACGCCCACCTACTTTGGCGAGCAGTACTTC.